One sample yielded the 10 T cell receptor beta chains listed below, sequenced in a study of CD8+CD57+ T cells in acquired aplastic anemia. Genomic DNA provided the template from which TCR beta VDJ and CDR3 profiles were obtained. Via MiXCR, TCRdb re-called the reads, giving one row per CDR3 protein. The table has about 180,000 distinct CDR3 sequences, approximately 48% seen once. By flow cytometry, patients selected for sequencing had shown an expansion of CD8+CD57+ cells. The sequencing sample was made of sorted CD4+, CD8+, or CD8+CD57+ T cells (not recorded which) from PBMCs. The receptors stem from a human donor with aplastic anemia.

The rearrangement joins TRBV15 to TRBJ1-1; possible D gene TRBD1, 6 bases. The V and J ends lost 0 bases and 0 bases respectively, with 8 bases between them. This CDR3 has 15 amino acids. Germline lookup yields CDR1 LNHNV and CDR2 YYDKDF (reference sequence). Here the CDR3 reads CATSRETGMNTEAFF. The CDR3, as DNA: TGTGCCACCAGCAGAGAGACAGGCATGAACACTGAAGCTTTCTTT.

A few counts support this clonotype. The J gene is TRBJ2-1, the V gene TRBV5-4, with TRBD1 as a possible D gene (6 bases). The CDR3 is made up of 15 amino acids. The V gene lost 4 bases and the J gene lost 5 bases, with 16 bases spanning the gap. Germline loops: CDR1 SGHNT, CDR2 YYREEE (reference sequence). CDR3 region: CASSVQGLRDNEQFF. The CDR3 DNA follows: TGTGCCAGCAGCGTCCAGGGGCTCAGAGACAATGAGCAGTTCTTC.

This clonotype was recorded at least ten times. This rearrangement joins TRBV2 to TRBJ2-6, with D perhaps TRBD2 (7 bases). This CDR3 comprises 18 residues. The V end lost 7 bases, the J end lost 0 bases, and 19 bases lay between the germline ends. Germline V gene lookup returns CDR1 SNHLY and CDR2 FYNNEI. The CDR3 sequence: CASTSAGGPNSGANVLTF. The CDR3 DNA reads as TGTGCCAGCACATCAGCCGGGGGGCCTAACTCTGGGGCCAACGTCCTGACTTTC. The entire variable domain, with the rest obtained from reference TRBV2 and TRBJ2-6, is as follows: EPEVTQTPSHQVTQMGQEVILRCVPISNHLYFYWYRQILGQKVEFLVSFYNNEISEKSEIFDDQFSVERPDGSNFTLKIRSTKLEDSAMYFCASTSAGGPNSGANVLTFGAGSRLTVL.

The chain has TRBV18 and TRBJ2-2; D gene unclear. Per germline, CDR1 KGHSH and CDR2 LQKENI. This CDR3 comprises 13 residues. V was trimmed by 1 base and J by 5 bases, leaving 5 bases between them. The DNA of the CDR3 is TGTGCCAGCTCACCACTAAGAACCGGGGAGCTGTTTTTT. It yields the protein CASSPLRTGELFF.

This clonotype was seen only a few times. This rearrangement joins TRBV20-1 to TRBJ2-5, with D unclear. CDR1 DFQATT and CDR2 SNEGSKA come from the germline V gene (reference sequence). Trimming shortened V by 0 bases and J by 4 bases, and 3 bases separated the two germline ends. The CDR3 runs 11 residues. DNA of the CDR3: TGCAGTGCTAGAGATGGAGAGACCCAGTACTTC. It translates to CSARDGETQYF.

The genes are TRBV2 and TRBJ2-7; 8 bases match TRBD1. The CDR3 loop spans 15 amino acids. The V segment lost 6 bases and the J segment 3 bases; nucleotides outside the gene matches: 10. CDR1 is SNHLY, CDR2 FYNNEI, per germline. DNA for the CDR3: TGTGCCAGCAGAGTAGGGACAGGAGGGTTCTACGAGCAGTACTTC. It is translated as CASRVGTGGFYEQYF.

The V gene is TRBV5-4, the J gene TRBJ2-1; the match to TRBD2 covers 8 bases. V shed 4 bases, J shed 0 bases, and the junction held 12 bases outside the gene matches. This CDR3 comprises 18 residues. Germline loops: CDR1 SGHNT, CDR2 YYREEE (reference sequence). The CDR3 here is CASSRLSIAGSSYNEQFF. In DNA, the CDR3 is TGTGCCAGCAGCCGCCTTTCCATAGCGGGGAGCTCCTACAATGAGCAGTTCTTC.

This clonotype was picked up many times. V usage is TRBV24-1 and J usage is TRBJ2-2; 8 bases map to TRBD2. Germline CDR1 reads KGHDR; CDR2 reads SFDVKD. Unmatched junction bases numbered 8, after V lost 5 bases and J lost 7 bases. The CDR3 is 15 residues long. CDR3 amino acids: CATSVPGGAVGELFF. The CDR3, as DNA: TGTGCCACCAGTGTGCCCGGGGGGGCCGTCGGGGAGCTGTTTTTT.

The table lists this clonotype with a few counts. The genes are TRBV25-1 and TRBJ2-3; no definite D call. The CDR3 is made up of 12 amino acids. Germline lookup yields CDR1 MGHDK and CDR2 SYGVNS. The V end lost 3 bases, the J end lost 3 bases, and 4 bases lay between the germline ends. The CDR3 region has the DNA TGTGCCAGCAGTGACCGGACAGATACGCAGTATTTT. It encodes CASSDRTDTQYF.

The chain joins TRBV20-1 to TRBJ2-5, with TRBD1 identical over 8 bases. This CDR3 is 12 amino acids long. Per the germline V gene, CDR1 is DFQATT and CDR2 is SNEGSKA (reference sequence). CDR3 coding DNA: TGCGGCGCGACAGGGGTGGGTGAGACCCAGTACTTC. This gives the protein CGATGVGETQYF.